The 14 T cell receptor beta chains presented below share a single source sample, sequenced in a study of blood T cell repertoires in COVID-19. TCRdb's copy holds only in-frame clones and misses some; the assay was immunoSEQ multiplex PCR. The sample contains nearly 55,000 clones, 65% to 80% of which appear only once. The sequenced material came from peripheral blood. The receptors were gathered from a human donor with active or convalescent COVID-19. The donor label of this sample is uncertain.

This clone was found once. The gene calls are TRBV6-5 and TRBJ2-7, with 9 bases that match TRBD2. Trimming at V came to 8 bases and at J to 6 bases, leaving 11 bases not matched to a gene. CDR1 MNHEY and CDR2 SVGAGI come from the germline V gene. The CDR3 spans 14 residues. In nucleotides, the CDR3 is TGTGCCAGCTTCGGATTGAGCGGGAGGAGCGAGCAGTACTTC. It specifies CASFGLSGRSEQYF.

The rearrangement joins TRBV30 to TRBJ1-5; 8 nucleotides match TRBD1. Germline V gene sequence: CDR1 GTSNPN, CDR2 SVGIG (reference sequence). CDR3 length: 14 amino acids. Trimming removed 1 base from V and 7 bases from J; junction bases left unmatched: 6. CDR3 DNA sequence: TGTGCCTGGAGTGGGGGGACAGGCGCCCAGCCCCAGCATTTT. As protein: CAWSGGTGAQPQHF.

CDR3 nucleotides: TGTGCCAGCAGCCTACTAGCGGGGCCGATGTCGACAGATACGCAGTATTTT. It encodes CASSLLAGPMSTDTQYF. V is TRBV9 and J is TRBJ2-3, with TRBD2 identical over 10 bases. The CDR3 contains 17 residues. The germline V gene encodes CDR1 SGDLS and CDR2 YYNGEE. The ends lost 4 bases at V and 3 bases at J; junction bases unmatched: 11. Full variable domain (outside the CDR3, taken from reference TRBV9 and TRBJ2-3): DSGVTQTPKHLITATGQRVTLRCSPRSGDLSVYWYQQSLDQGLQFLIQYYNGEERAKGNILERFSAQQFPDLHSELNLSSLELGDSALYFCASSLLAGPMSTDTQYFGPGTRLTVL.

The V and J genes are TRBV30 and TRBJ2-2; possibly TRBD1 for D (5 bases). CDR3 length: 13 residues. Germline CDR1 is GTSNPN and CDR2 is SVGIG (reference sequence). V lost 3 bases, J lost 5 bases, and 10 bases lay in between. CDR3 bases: TGTGCCTGGAGCAGGGCCAGAACCGGGGAGCTGTTTTTT. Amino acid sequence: CAWSRARTGELFF.

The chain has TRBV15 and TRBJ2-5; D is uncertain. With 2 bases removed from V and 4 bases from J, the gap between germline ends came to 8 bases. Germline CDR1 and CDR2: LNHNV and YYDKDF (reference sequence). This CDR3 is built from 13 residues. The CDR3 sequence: CATSRSPSETQYF. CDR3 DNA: TGTGCCACCAGCAGATCCCCTTCAGAGACCCAGTACTTC. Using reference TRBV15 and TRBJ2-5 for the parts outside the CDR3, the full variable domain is DAMVIQNPRYQVTQFGKPVTLSCSQTLNHNVMYWYQQKSSQAPKLLFHYYDKDFNNEADTPDNFQSRRPNTSFCFLDIRSPGLGDTAMYLCATSRSPSETQYFGPGTRLLVL.

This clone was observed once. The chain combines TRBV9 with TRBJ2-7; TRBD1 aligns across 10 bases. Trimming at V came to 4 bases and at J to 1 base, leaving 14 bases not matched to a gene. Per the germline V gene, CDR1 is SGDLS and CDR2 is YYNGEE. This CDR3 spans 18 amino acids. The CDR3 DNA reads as TGTGCCAGCAGCCTAACATCCGGGACAGGGGTTGGTTCCTACGAGCAGTACTTC. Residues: CASSLTSGTGVGSYEQYF.

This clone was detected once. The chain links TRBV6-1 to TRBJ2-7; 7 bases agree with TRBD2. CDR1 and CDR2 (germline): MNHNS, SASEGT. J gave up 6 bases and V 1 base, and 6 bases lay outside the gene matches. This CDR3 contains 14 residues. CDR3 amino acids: CASSEVPSGSEQYF. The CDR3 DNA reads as TGTGCCAGCAGTGAAGTCCCTAGCGGTAGCGAGCAGTACTTC.

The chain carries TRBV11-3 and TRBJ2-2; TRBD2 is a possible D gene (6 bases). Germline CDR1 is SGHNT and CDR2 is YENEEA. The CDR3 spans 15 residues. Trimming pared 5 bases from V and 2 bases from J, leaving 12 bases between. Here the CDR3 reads CASSHNGGNTGELFF. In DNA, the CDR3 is TGTGCCAGCAGCCACAACGGGGGTAACACCGGGGAGCTGTTTTTT.

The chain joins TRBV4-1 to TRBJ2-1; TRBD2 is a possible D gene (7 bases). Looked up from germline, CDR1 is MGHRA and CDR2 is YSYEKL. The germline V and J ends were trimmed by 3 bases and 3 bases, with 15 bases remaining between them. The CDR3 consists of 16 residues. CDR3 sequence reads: CASSQGGAGLYNEQFF. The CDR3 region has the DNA TGCGCCAGCAGCCAGGGGGGGGCAGGGCTCTACAATGAGCAGTTCTTC.

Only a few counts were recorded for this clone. This CDR3 reads CASSQTGETEAFF. The CDR3 coding sequence is TGTGCCAGCAGCCAAACAGGGGAAACTGAAGCTTTCTTT. The rearrangement joins TRBV4-2 to TRBJ1-1; 7 nucleotides align to TRBD1. Germline V gene sequence: CDR1 LGHNA, CDR2 YNFKEQ. V dropped 2 bases and J dropped 5; count of bases not matched to a gene: 2. The CDR3 extends over 13 amino acids.

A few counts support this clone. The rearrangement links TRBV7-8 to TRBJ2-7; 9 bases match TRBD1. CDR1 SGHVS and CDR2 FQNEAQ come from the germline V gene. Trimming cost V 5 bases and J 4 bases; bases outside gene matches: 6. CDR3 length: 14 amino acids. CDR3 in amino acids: CASSPGTGLYEQYF. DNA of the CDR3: TGTGCCAGCAGCCCCGGGACAGGGTTATACGAGCAGTACTTC. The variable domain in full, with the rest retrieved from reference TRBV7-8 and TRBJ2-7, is GAGVSQSPRYKVAKRGQDVALRCDPISGHVSLFWYQQALGQGPEFLTYFQNEAQLDKSGLPSDRFFAERPEGSVSTLKIQRTQQEDSAVYLCASSPGTGLYEQYFGPGTRLTVT.

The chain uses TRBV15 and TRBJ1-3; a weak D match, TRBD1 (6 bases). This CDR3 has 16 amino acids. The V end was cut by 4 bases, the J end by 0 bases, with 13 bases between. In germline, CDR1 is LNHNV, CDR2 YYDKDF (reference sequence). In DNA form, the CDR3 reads TGTGCCACCAGCAAGGACAGTCACGTCTCTGGAAACACCATATATTTT. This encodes CATSKDSHVSGNTIYF.

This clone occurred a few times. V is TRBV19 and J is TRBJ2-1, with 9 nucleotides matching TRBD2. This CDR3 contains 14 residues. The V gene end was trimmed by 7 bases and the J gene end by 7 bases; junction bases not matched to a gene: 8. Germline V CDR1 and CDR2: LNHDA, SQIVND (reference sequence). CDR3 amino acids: CASNTGTSRNEQFF. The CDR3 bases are TGTGCCAGTAATACCGGGACTAGCAGGAATGAGCAGTTCTTC.

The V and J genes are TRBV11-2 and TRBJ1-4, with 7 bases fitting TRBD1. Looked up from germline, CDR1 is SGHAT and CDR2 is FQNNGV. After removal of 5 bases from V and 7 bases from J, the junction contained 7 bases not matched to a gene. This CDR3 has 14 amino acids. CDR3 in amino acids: CASSPQGSGEKLFF. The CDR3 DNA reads TGTGCCAGCAGCCCACAGGGGAGTGGTGAAAAACTGTTTTTT.